These T cell receptor beta chains were read from a single sample in a study of Ad26.COV2.S vaccination and SARS-CoV-2 variants. Using immunoSEQ multiplex PCR, the repertoire was profiled, and TCRdb retains in-frame clones only, with some absent. Of roughly 400,000 clones in the sample, 92% were seen once. Sample: peripheral blood, taken in a trial of Ad26.COV2.S vaccine versus placebo. Receptors were obtained from a person aged 18 to 59 who received the Ad26.COV2.S COVID-19 vaccine or a placebo. Both conserved end residues are part of each CDR3. Each record gives: D gene, V gene, clone size, J gene, CDR3 protein, CDR3 DNA. D genes are given only for firm matches. Some rows mark clone size as missing; the rest say once, few, many or name a class of expanded clone.

D gene: TRBD1; V gene: TRBV5-6; clone size: -; J gene: TRBJ2-5; CDR3 protein: CASSLGQGYETQYF; CDR3 DNA: TGTGCCAGCAGCTTGGGACAGGGATACGAGACCCAGTACTTC
D gene: -; V gene: TRBV6-5; clone size: -; J gene: TRBJ2-1; CDR3 protein: CASSSQPGGLGNEQFF; CDR3 DNA: TGTGCCAGCAGTTCCCAGCCTGGAGGTCTCGGGAATGAGCAGTTCTTC
D gene: -; V gene: TRBV7-2; clone size: -; J gene: TRBJ2-3; CDR3 protein: CASSPPADTQYF; CDR3 DNA: TGTGCCAGCAGCCCCCCAGCAGATACGCAGTATTTT
D gene: TRBD1; V gene: TRBV9; clone size: -; J gene: TRBJ2-7; CDR3 protein: CASSARDRGPYEQYF; CDR3 DNA: TGTGCCAGCAGCGCCAGGGACAGGGGGCCCTACGAGCAGTACTTC
D gene: TRBD2; V gene: TRBV7-7; clone size: -; J gene: TRBJ2-5; CDR3 protein: CASSLFKAGGQKKYF; CDR3 DNA: TGTGCCAGCAGCTTATTTAAGGCGGGGGGTCAGAAAAAGTACTTC
D gene: TRBD1; V gene: TRBV11-2; clone size: -; J gene: TRBJ1-4; CDR3 protein: CASSSGTGGATNEKLFF; CDR3 DNA: TGTGCCAGCAGCTCCGGGACAGGGGGCGCGACTAATGAAAAACTGTTTTTT
D gene: -; V gene: TRBV1; clone size: -; J gene: TRBJ2-7; CDR3 protein: CTSSQDLTSGGTYEQYF; CDR3 DNA: TGCACCAGCAGCCAAGACCTCACTAGCGGGGGGACCTACGAGCAGTACTTC
D gene: -; V gene: TRBV10-2; clone size: -; J gene: TRBJ1-1; CDR3 protein: CASSDRGATEAFF; CDR3 DNA: TGCGCCAGCAGTGACCGGGGGGCCACTGAAGCTTTCTTT
D gene: TRBD1; V gene: TRBV30; clone size: -; J gene: TRBJ1-2; CDR3 protein: CAWSLRGPDGYTF; CDR3 DNA: TGTGCCTGGAGTCTCAGGGGGCCCGATGGCTACACCTTC
D gene: TRBD1; V gene: TRBV19; clone size: -; J gene: TRBJ1-2; CDR3 protein: CASSMGQGWGGYTF; CDR3 DNA: TGTGCCAGTAGTATGGGACAGGGATGGGGTGGCTACACCTTC
D gene: -; V gene: TRBV3-1/TRBV3-2; clone size: -; J gene: TRBJ2-5; CDR3 protein: CASSQTFEGETQYF; CDR3 DNA: TGTGCCAGCAGCCAAACCTTTGAAGGTGAGACCCAGTACTTC
D gene: TRBD2; V gene: TRBV6-4; clone size: -; J gene: TRBJ2-3; CDR3 protein: CASSVTSGTDTQYF; CDR3 DNA: TGTGCCAGCAGTGTGACTAGCGGCACAGATACGCAGTATTTT
D gene: TRBD2; V gene: TRBV3-1/TRBV3-2; clone size: -; J gene: TRBJ2-5; CDR3 protein: CASSQDRSGGTETQYF; CDR3 DNA: TGTGCCAGCAGCCAGGACCGTAGCGGGGGGACAGAGACCCAGTACTTC
D gene: TRBD2; V gene: TRBV15; clone size: -; J gene: TRBJ2-5; CDR3 protein: CATSRTSRVAGGQETQYF; CDR3 DNA: TGTGCCACCAGCAGAACCTCCCGGGTTGCGGGGGGACAAGAGACCCAGTACTTC
D gene: TRBD2; V gene: TRBV9; clone size: -; J gene: TRBJ2-5; CDR3 protein: CASSVGGGVYQETQYF; CDR3 DNA: TGTGCCAGCAGCGTAGGCGGGGGAGTGTACCAAGAGACCCAGTACTTC
D gene: TRBD1; V gene: TRBV6-2/TRBV6-3; clone size: -; J gene: TRBJ1-1; CDR3 protein: CASSTDRGEGTEAFF; CDR3 DNA: TGTGCCAGCAGTACGGACAGGGGAGAGGGCACTGAAGCTTTCTTT
D gene: TRBD1; V gene: TRBV7-6; clone size: -; J gene: TRBJ1-1; CDR3 protein: CASSKTGGLTEAFF; CDR3 DNA: TGTGCCAGCAGCAAGACAGGGGGCTTGACTGAAGCTTTCTTT
D gene: -; V gene: TRBV7-9; clone size: once; J gene: TRBJ2-2; CDR3 protein: CASSFGESTGELFF; CDR3 DNA: TGTGCCAGCAGCTTCGGGGAAAGCACCGGGGAGCTGTTTTTT
D gene: -; V gene: TRBV4-3; clone size: -; J gene: TRBJ2-3; CDR3 protein: CASSQRDTSRDTQYF; CDR3 DNA: TGCGCCAGCAGCCAACGGGACACCAGTCGGGATACGCAGTATTTT
D gene: -; V gene: TRBV11-2; clone size: -; J gene: TRBJ2-5; CDR3 protein: CASSLQETQYF; CDR3 DNA: TGTGCCAGCAGCTTGCAAGAGACCCAGTACTTC
D gene: TRBD1; V gene: TRBV2; clone size: -; J gene: TRBJ1-4; CDR3 protein: CASTDRGTNEKLFF; CDR3 DNA: TGTGCCAGCACCGACAGGGGCACTAATGAAAAACTGTTTTTT
D gene: -; V gene: TRBV7-9; clone size: -; J gene: TRBJ1-1; CDR3 protein: CASLPLEGRYTEAFF; CDR3 DNA: TGTGCCAGCCTCCCCCTGGAGGGGAGGTACACTGAAGCTTTCTTT
D gene: -; V gene: TRBV9; clone size: -; J gene: TRBJ2-7; CDR3 protein: CASSVGQSYEQYF; CDR3 DNA: TGTGCCAGCAGCGTCGGACAGTCCTACGAGCAGTACTTC
D gene: TRBD1; V gene: TRBV28; clone size: -; J gene: TRBJ2-7; CDR3 protein: CASSSHRGATPYEQYF; CDR3 DNA: TGTGCCAGCAGTTCGCACAGGGGGGCTACCCCCTACGAGCAGTACTTC
D gene: -; V gene: TRBV27; clone size: -; J gene: TRBJ1-1; CDR3 protein: CASSLSWSAVPTEAFF; CDR3 DNA: TGTGCCAGCAGTTTATCGTGGTCGGCGGTACCCACTGAAGCTTTCTTT
D gene: -; V gene: TRBV25-1; clone size: -; J gene: TRBJ1-1; CDR3 protein: CASSRVSDTEAFF; CDR3 DNA: TGTGCCAGCAGTCGTGTCAGTGACACTGAAGCTTTCTTT
D gene: TRBD1; V gene: TRBV4-3; clone size: -; J gene: TRBJ2-3; CDR3 protein: CASSQDQGVDTQYF; CDR3 DNA: TGCGCCAGCAGCCAAGACCAGGGGGTAGATACGCAGTATTTT
D gene: TRBD1; V gene: TRBV9; clone size: -; J gene: TRBJ1-1; CDR3 protein: CASSVDRGRVRSEAFF; CDR3 DNA: TGTGCCAGCAGCGTAGACAGGGGCAGGGTGAGGTCAGAAGCTTTCTTT
D gene: -; V gene: TRBV20-1; clone size: -; J gene: TRBJ1-1; CDR3 protein: CSASPHTEAFF; CDR3 DNA: TGCAGTGCTAGCCCCCACACTGAAGCTTTCTTT
D gene: -; V gene: TRBV6-6; clone size: -; J gene: TRBJ2-1; CDR3 protein: CASSYRQNANEQFF; CDR3 DNA: TGTGCCAGCAGTTATCGACAGAACGCGAATGAGCAGTTCTTC
D gene: TRBD2; V gene: TRBV5-5; clone size: once; J gene: TRBJ2-1; CDR3 protein: CASSLVLRGTSPNNEQFF; CDR3 DNA: TGTGCCAGCAGCTTAGTTCTACGGGGGACTAGCCCCAACAATGAGCAGTTCTTC
D gene: -; V gene: TRBV6-2/TRBV6-3; clone size: -; J gene: TRBJ1-2; CDR3 protein: CASSYGQLYGYTF; CDR3 DNA: TGTGCCAGCAGTTACGGACAGCTCTATGGCTACACCTTC
D gene: -; V gene: TRBV2; clone size: -; J gene: TRBJ2-5; CDR3 protein: CASSDGQGGLETQYF; CDR3 DNA: TGTGCCAGCAGTGATGGTCAGGGGGGACTGGAGACCCAGTACTTC
D gene: TRBD1; V gene: TRBV29-1; clone size: -; J gene: TRBJ1-2; CDR3 protein: CSTGQGEYYGYTF; CDR3 DNA: TGCAGCACCGGACAGGGAGAATACTATGGCTACACCTTC
D gene: -; V gene: TRBV18; clone size: -; J gene: TRBJ1-1; CDR3 protein: CASSPQAHTEAFF; CDR3 DNA: TGTGCCAGCTCACCACAGGCACACACTGAAGCTTTCTTT
D gene: TRBD2; V gene: TRBV4-1; clone size: -; J gene: TRBJ2-3; CDR3 protein: CASSQDLGAGGTDTQYF; CDR3 DNA: TGCGCCAGCAGCCAAGATCTGGGGGCGGGAGGGACAGATACGCAGTATTTT
D gene: TRBD1; V gene: TRBV4-1; clone size: -; J gene: TRBJ2-7; CDR3 protein: CASSQSSNRDSPFQGVQYF; CDR3 DNA: TGCGCCAGCAGCCAAAGCAGTAATCGAGACAGCCCTTTTCAGGGGGTGCAGTACTTC
D gene: -; V gene: TRBV11-2; clone size: -; J gene: TRBJ1-2; CDR3 protein: CASSLGGTNYGYTF; CDR3 DNA: TGTGCCAGCAGCTTAGGGGGAACTAACTATGGCTACACCTTC
D gene: -; V gene: TRBV7-9; clone size: -; J gene: TRBJ2-7; CDR3 protein: CASSLGPSNEQYF; CDR3 DNA: TGTGCCAGCAGCTTAGGTCCCTCAAACGAGCAGTACTTC
D gene: TRBD2; V gene: TRBV5-5; clone size: once; J gene: TRBJ2-5; CDR3 protein: CASSSLAGAIQETQYF; CDR3 DNA: TGTGCCAGCAGCTCTCTAGCGGGGGCAATCCAAGAGACCCAGTACTTC
D gene: -; V gene: TRBV25-1; clone size: -; J gene: TRBJ2-7; CDR3 protein: CASVRTGSFYEQYF; CDR3 DNA: TGTGCCAGCGTCAGAACAGGGTCTTTCTACGAGCAGTACTTC
D gene: TRBD2; V gene: TRBV18; clone size: once; J gene: TRBJ2-1; CDR3 protein: CASSPRASGGINEQFF; CDR3 DNA: TGTGCCAGCTCCCCCAGGGCTAGCGGGGGGATCAATGAGCAGTTCTTC
D gene: -; V gene: TRBV7-7; clone size: -; J gene: TRBJ2-7; CDR3 protein: CASSLALSYEQYF; CDR3 DNA: TGTGCTAGCAGCTTAGCCCTCTCCTACGAGCAGTACTTC
D gene: -; V gene: TRBV7-9; clone size: -; J gene: TRBJ2-5; CDR3 protein: CASSYGQGSEETQYF; CDR3 DNA: TGTGCCAGCAGCTACGGGCAGGGCTCCGAAGAGACCCAGTACTTC
D gene: -; V gene: TRBV19; clone size: -; J gene: TRBJ2-3; CDR3 protein: CASRNRDLGTDTQYF; CDR3 DNA: TGTGCCAGTAGGAACAGGGATCTTGGCACAGATACGCAGTATTTT
D gene: -; V gene: TRBV12-3/TRBV12-4; clone size: -; J gene: TRBJ1-2; CDR3 protein: CASSATSYGYTF; CDR3 DNA: TGTGCCAGCAGCGCAACCTCATATGGCTACACCTTC
D gene: -; V gene: TRBV6-5; clone size: -; J gene: TRBJ2-7; CDR3 protein: CASSYRIDGPYEQYF; CDR3 DNA: TGTGCCAGCAGTTACCGGATCGACGGTCCCTACGAGCAGTACTTC
D gene: -; V gene: TRBV24-1; clone size: -; J gene: TRBJ2-7; CDR3 protein: CATSDHDPTEFYEQYF; CDR3 DNA: TGTGCCACCAGTGACCACGACCCGACAGAATTCTACGAGCAGTACTTC
D gene: -; V gene: TRBV30; clone size: -; J gene: TRBJ1-2; CDR3 protein: CAGQQHPGRFMGYTF; CDR3 DNA: TGTGCCGGACAACAGCACCCAGGGAGGTTTATGGGCTACACCTTC
D gene: TRBD1; V gene: TRBV11-2; clone size: few; J gene: TRBJ2-5; CDR3 protein: CASSPGQGYGGSQYF; CDR3 DNA: TGTGCCAGCAGCCCCGGACAGGGTTATGGGGGGTCCCAGTACTTC
D gene: -; V gene: TRBV3-1/TRBV3-2; clone size: -; J gene: TRBJ2-7; CDR3 protein: CASSQERGSRGPPYEQYF; CDR3 DNA: TGTGCCAGCAGCCAAGAACGGGGGTCGCGGGGTCCCCCCTACGAGCAGTACTTC
D gene: -; V gene: TRBV29-1; clone size: -; J gene: TRBJ2-4; CDR3 protein: CSAVTDGDIQYF; CDR3 DNA: TGCAGCGCGGTGACGGACGGAGATATTCAGTACTTC
D gene: -; V gene: TRBV4-1; clone size: -; J gene: TRBJ1-3; CDR3 protein: CASSPVPGVRGNTIYF; CDR3 DNA: TGCGCCAGCAGCCCGGTACCGGGAGTTAGAGGAAACACCATATATTTT
D gene: -; V gene: TRBV6-5; clone size: -; J gene: TRBJ2-5; CDR3 protein: CASSYGQGSEQETQYF; CDR3 DNA: TGTGCCAGCAGTTACGGCCAAGGGTCAGAACAAGAGACCCAGTACTTC
D gene: TRBD1; V gene: TRBV6-6; clone size: -; J gene: TRBJ1-4; CDR3 protein: CASRGTGSNEKLFF; CDR3 DNA: TGTGCCAGCAGAGGGACAGGGAGTAATGAAAAACTGTTTTTT
D gene: -; V gene: TRBV6-5; clone size: -; J gene: TRBJ1-2; CDR3 protein: CASSANRGAYGYTF; CDR3 DNA: TGTGCCAGCAGCGCAAATCGGGGGGCCTATGGCTACACCTTC
D gene: -; V gene: TRBV6-5; clone size: -; J gene: TRBJ1-1; CDR3 protein: CASSYSSRANTEAFF; CDR3 DNA: TGTGCCAGCAGTTACTCGTCCAGGGCCAACACTGAAGCTTTCTTT